The present entry profiles one TCR beta chain with its context. Its antigen remains unidentified. This may be a read error: a much more frequent sequence differs by one nucleotide. Its CDR3 holds 13 amino acids, cysteine through phenylalanine. The kept DNA is CDR3 alone, 39 bases in frame from the first base. V is reduced by 5 bases and J by 8 bases, leaving a spacing of 15 bases between them. From a lookup of the germline V gene (reference sequence), CDR1 and CDR2 are MNHEY and SMNVEV. In the ophthalmopathy patients, disease was moderately to severely active, with a Clinical Activity Score of 3 or more, a NOSPECS grade of 4 or more, and a duration of less than 3 months. Exclusion was applied to patients with uncontrolled infections, other autoimmune diseases, pregnancy or lactation. Diagnoses were established on the basis of clinical symptoms, serum thyroxine and TRAb, thyroid ultrasound, and orbital computed tomography. Ficoll-Paque density gradient centrifugation was used to isolate PBMCs from approximately 11 ml of fresh peripheral blood. Total RNA was extracted using Trizol reagent, and RNA quality was assessed on an Agilent 2100 Bioanalyzer.

This specimen belongs to a study of T cells in Graves' hyperthyroidism and ophthalmopathy (dated by TCRdb to 2018 to 2020). Looking at the study overall: Peripheral blood was collected at initial diagnosis, before any treatment. To identify TCR V-J signatures that set the groups apart, the researchers used a discovery cohort of more than 95 patients, made up of 43 with Graves' ophthalmopathy and some 60 with stable Graves' hyperthyroidism. Prospective prediction of ophthalmopathy was tested in an independent validation cohort of 18 to 20 hyperthyroidism patients and around 16 patients who later progressed to ophthalmopathy. The 75 to 100 discovery patients were randomly split 7:3 into training and test sets. In addition, the study compared T-cell repertoires in thyroid tissue and in blood from roughly six Graves' hyperthyroidism patients. Once sampling was done, hyperthyroidism patients were given methimazole at a starting dose of 30 mg daily, whereas ophthalmopathy patients were given high-dose intravenous methylprednisolone. The paper reports TCR Vbeta CDR3 sequencing of roughly 140 peripheral blood samples: around 41 ophthalmopathy, some 80 hyperthyroidism and around 17 progressor patients.

TCR beta CDR3 regions were amplified from RNA transcripts. The TCR CDR3 was subjected to a first round of RT-PCR using the HTBI primer set and the Qiagen OneStep RT-PCR kit. The libraries were constructed in a second round of multiplex PCR and then size-selected and purified. Sequencing of the libraries was done on an Illumina HiSeq2000 using paired-end 100 bp reads. Regarding the original processing steps: SOAPnuke was used to process the raw data, throwing out any read that contained adapters or uncalled bases, had a mean Phred below 15, or lacked an exact constant-primer or identifier match. COPE v1.2.5 was used to merge high-quality paired reads, and clonotypes were defined as unique nucleotide sequences. MiTCR v1.1 was used to align clonotypes to the IMGT TRBV, TRBD and TRBJ reference segments. The analysis included only V-J combinations with a frequency above 0.0001, which together covered approximately 99% of the repertoires. The TCS score was defined as the ratio of F50 (clonal expansion) to E x V (chaos), calculated using BLOSUM62-based TCRdist between CDR3 peptides within each V-J. Welch's t-statistics and random forest reduced approximately 520 V-J features to roughly 13, which were used in a naive Bayes classifier (R e1071). TCRdb reworked the public reads: Q25 trimming with fastp, MiXCR clone assembly, productive beta chains retained. Merged by CDR3 protein, the rows form single entries marked with the most common genes and DNA. It is TCRdb's table, rather than the study itself, that gives the V and J calls and clone size. The sample contains a few hundred thousand distinct CDR3 sequences, roughly 15% of them found a single time. The ten largest account for approximately 35% of the sample.

The research as a whole found: A model built on a 13 V-J signature distinguished ophthalmopathy from stable hyperthyroidism, reaching 85% to 90% sensitivity and approximately 83% specificity in cross-validation and 80%/75% in testing. Sample size was not statistically predetermined, and blinding of investigators to group allocation was not performed. Most expanded thyroid clonotypes (frequency above 0.001) were also found in blood, which suggests that blood repertoires may mirror thyroid immune responses. In validation, the model predicted progression to ophthalmopathy a median of about 6.5 months before onset, with 70% to 71% sensitivity and 72.22% specificity.

Sequencing used blood. This receptor was identified in a woman aged 40 to 49 with Graves' ophthalmopathy. In this chain, TRBV27 is recombined with TRBJ1-1; TRBD1 might be the D gene, on 6 matching bases. The CDR3 region: CASSIRGRAEAFF. The DNA sequence follows: TGTGCCAGCAGTATCAGGGGTCGGGCGGAAGCTTTCTTT.